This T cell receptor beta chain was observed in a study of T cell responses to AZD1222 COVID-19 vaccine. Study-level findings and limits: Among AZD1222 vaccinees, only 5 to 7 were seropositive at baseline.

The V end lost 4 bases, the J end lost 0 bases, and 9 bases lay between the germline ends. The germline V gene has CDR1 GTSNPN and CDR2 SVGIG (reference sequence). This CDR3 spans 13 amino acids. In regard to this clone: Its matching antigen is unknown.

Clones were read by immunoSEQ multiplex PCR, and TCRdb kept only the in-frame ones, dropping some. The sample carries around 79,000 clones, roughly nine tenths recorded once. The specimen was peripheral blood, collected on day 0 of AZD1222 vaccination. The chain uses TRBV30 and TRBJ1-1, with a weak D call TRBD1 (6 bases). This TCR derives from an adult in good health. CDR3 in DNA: TGTGCCTGGAAGGGGGGCATGAACACTGAAGCTTTCTTT. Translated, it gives CAWKGGMNTEAFF.